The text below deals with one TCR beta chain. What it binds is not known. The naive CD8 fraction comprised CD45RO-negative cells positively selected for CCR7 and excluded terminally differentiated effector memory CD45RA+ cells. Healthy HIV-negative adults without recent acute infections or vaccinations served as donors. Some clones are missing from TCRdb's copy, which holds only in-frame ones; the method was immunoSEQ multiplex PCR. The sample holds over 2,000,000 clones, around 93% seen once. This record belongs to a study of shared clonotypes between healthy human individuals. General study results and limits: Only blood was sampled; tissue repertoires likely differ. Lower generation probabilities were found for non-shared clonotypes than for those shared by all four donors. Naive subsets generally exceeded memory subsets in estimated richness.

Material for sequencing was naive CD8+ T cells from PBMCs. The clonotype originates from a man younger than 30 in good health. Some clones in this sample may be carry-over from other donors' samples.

DNA for the CDR3: TGTGCCAGCAGCGTCCAAGGGGGGAATGAGCAGTTCTTC. Protein: CASSVQGGNEQFF. The V gene is TRBV9, the J gene TRBJ2-1, with D perhaps matching TRBD1 or TRBD2 (6 bases each). The V and J ends lost 2 bases and 7 bases respectively, with 10 bases between them. Looked up from germline, CDR1 is SGDLS and CDR2 is YYNGEE. The CDR3 is made up of 13 amino acids.